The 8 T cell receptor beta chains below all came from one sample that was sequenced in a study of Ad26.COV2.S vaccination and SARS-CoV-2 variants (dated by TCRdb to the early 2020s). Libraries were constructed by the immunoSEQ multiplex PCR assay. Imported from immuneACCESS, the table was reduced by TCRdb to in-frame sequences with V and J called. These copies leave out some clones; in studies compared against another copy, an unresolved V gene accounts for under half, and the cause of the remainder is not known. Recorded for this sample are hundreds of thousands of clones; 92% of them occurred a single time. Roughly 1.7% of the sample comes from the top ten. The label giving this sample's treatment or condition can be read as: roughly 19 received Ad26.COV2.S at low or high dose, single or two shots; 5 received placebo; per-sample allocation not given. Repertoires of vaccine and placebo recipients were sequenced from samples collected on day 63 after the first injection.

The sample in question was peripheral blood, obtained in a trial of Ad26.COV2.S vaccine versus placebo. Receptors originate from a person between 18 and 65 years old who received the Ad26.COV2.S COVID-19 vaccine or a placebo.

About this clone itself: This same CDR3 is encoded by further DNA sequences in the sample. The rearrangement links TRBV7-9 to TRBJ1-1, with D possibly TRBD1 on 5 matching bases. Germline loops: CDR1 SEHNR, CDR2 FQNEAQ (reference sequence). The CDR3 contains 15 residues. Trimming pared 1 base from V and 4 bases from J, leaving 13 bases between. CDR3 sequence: CASSLGGAGVTEAFF. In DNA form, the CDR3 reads TGTGCCAGCAGCTTAGGAGGGGCGGGCGTCACTGAAGCTTTCTTT.

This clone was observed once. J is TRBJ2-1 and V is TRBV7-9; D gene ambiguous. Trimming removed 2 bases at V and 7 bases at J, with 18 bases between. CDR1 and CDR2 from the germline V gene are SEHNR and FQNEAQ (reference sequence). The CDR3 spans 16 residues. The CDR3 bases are TGTGCCAGCAGCTTATTGGCTAATGCTCCTAGAAATGAGCAGTTCTTC. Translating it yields CASSLLANAPRNEQFF.

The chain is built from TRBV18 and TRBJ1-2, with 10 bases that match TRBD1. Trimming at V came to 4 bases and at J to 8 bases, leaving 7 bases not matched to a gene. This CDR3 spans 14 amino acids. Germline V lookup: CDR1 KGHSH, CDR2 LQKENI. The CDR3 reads CASSLGTGENGYTF. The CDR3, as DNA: TGTGCCAGCTCACTCGGGACAGGGGAGAACGGCTACACCTTC.

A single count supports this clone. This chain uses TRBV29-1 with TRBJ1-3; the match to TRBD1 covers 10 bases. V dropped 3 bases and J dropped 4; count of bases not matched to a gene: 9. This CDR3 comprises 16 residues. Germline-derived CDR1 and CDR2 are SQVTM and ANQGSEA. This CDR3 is CSVDTTGQGFGNTIYF. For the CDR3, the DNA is TGCAGCGTTGACACCACGGGACAGGGGTTCGGAAACACCATATATTTT.

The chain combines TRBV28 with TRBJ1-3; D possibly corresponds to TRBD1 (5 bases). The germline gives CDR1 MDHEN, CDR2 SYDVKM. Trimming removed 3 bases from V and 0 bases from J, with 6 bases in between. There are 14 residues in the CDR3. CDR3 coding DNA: TGTGCCAGCAGTTTGACAGTCTCTGGAAACACCATATATTTT. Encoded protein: CASSLTVSGNTIYF.

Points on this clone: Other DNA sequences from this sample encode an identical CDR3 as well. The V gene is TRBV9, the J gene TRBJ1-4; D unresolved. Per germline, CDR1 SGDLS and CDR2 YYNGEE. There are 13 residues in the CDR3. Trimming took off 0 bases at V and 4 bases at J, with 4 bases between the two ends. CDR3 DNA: TGTGCCAGCAGCGTAGGTGGTAATGAAAAACTGTTTTTT. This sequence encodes CASSVGGNEKLFF.

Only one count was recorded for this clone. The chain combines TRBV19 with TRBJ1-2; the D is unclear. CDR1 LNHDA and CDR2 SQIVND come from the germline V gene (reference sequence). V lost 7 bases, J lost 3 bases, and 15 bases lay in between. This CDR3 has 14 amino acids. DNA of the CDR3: TGTGCCAGTAATTCGAGAAGGGAGGACTATGGCTACACCTTC. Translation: CASNSRREDYGYTF.

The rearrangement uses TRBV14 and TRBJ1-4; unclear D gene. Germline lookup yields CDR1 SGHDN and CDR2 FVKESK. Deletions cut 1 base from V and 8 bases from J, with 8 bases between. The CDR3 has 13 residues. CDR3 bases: TGTGCCAGCAGCCAAGGACCGGGAGAAAAACTGTTTTTT. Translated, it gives CASSQGPGEKLFF.